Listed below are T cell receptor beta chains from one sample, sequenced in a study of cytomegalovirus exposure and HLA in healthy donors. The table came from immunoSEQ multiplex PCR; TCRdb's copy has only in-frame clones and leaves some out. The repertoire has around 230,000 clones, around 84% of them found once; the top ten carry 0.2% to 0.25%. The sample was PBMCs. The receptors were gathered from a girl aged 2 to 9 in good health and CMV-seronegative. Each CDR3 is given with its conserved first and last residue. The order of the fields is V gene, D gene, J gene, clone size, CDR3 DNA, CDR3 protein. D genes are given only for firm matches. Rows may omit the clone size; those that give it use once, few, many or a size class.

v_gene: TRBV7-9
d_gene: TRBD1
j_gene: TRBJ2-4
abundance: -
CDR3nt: TGTGCCAGCAGCTCGAACCGACAGGGTGCCAAAAACATTCAGTACTTC
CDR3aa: CASSSNRQGAKNIQYF

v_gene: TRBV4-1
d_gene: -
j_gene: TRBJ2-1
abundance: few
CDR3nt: TGCGCCAGCAGCCAAGTATGGCGGTACAATGAGCAGTTCTTC
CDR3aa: CASSQVWRYNEQFF

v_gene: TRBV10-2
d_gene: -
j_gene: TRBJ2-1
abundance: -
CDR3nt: TGCGCCAGCAAGGAAAAGCGTGGTGAGCAGTTCTTC
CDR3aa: CASKEKRGEQFF

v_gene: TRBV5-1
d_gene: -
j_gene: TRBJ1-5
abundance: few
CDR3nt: TGCGCCAGCAGCTTGGAGGGGAGCAATCAGCCCCAGCATTTT
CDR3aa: CASSLEGSNQPQHF

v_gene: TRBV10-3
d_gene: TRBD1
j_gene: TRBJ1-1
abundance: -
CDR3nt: TGTGCCATCAGTGAGTTACAGGGGGGAATGAACACTGAAGCTTTCTTT
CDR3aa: CAISELQGGMNTEAFF

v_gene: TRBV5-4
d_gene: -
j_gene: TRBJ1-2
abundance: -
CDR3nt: TGTGCCAGCAGCTTGATTGGAGACTATGGCTACACCTTC
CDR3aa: CASSLIGDYGYTF

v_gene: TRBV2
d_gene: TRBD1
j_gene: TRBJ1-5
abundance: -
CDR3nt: TGTGCCAGCAGTCCTGGACAGGGGGTACAGCCCCAGCATTTT
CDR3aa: CASSPGQGVQPQHF

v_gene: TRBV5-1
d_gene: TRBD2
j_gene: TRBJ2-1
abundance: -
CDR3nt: TGCGCCAGCAGCTTGACTAGCGGGGCGAACAATGAGCAGTTCTTC
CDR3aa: CASSLTSGANNEQFF

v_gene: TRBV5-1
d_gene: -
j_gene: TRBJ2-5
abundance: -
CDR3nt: TGCGCCAGCAGCTTGGTTAGCGAGGAGACCCAGTACTTC
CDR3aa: CASSLVSEETQYF

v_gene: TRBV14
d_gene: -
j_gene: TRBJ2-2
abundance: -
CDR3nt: TGTGCCAGCAGCGCACGTGGGGCCCGAACCGGGGAGCTGTTTTTT
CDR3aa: CASSARGARTGELFF

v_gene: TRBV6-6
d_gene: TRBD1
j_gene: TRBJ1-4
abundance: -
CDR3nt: TGTGCCAGCAGTTATTCGACAGGGAAGGTAGAAAAACTGTTTTTT
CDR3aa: CASSYSTGKVEKLFF